This TCR beta chain was identified during a study of blood T cell repertoires in COVID-19. For the study at large: Spain, Italy and the United States supplied samples that represented acute and convalescent COVID-19. Nucleic acid was either cDNA or gDNA, and it came from T cells, B-cell-depleted T cells, or PBMCs.

This clone was counted once. Germline V gene lookup returns CDR1 KGHSH and CDR2 LQKENI. The ends lost 3 bases at V and 3 bases at J; junction bases unmatched: 3. The CDR3 is 14 amino acids. Study processing details: Amplified reference gene primers provided the basis for estimating nucleated cell counts. Some clones are missing from TCRdb's copy, which holds only in-frame ones; the method was immunoSEQ multiplex PCR. Clonal size and the V and J genes are those of that table, whereas D and trimming came from the DNA. This table holds 100,000 to 150,000 clones, approximately 83% found once. Sample: peripheral blood. The chain employs TRBV18 and TRBJ2-7; 9 bases map to TRBD1. This sequence originates from a man in his forties with active or convalescent COVID-19. The CDR3 region is CASSPTTGGYEQYF. The CDR3 bases are TGTGCCAGCTCACCTACGACAGGGGGCTACGAGCAGTACTTC.